Sequencing of this TCR beta chain was carried out in a study of graft-versus-host responses after intestinal transplantation. Background on the study: Induction with anti-thymocyte globulin, then tacrolimus and steroids for around three years, was given to all recipients.

Assay used: immunoSEQ multiplex PCR; TCRdb lists only in-frame clones, some missing. This table holds 100,000 or so clones, around nine tenths found once. A remark on this clone: Its antigen remains unknown.

V lost 5 bases and J lost 1, with 8 bases in between. The germline V gene has CDR1 MNHNS and CDR2 SASEGT. The CDR3 contains 14 residues. Study-level results: Recipient marrow contained GvH clones, some of which appeared first in ileum or blood.

The sample in question was unstimulated CD4+ T cells sorted from spleen or lymph node cells, obtained before intestinal transplant. This receptor was identified in a human donor who received an intestinal transplant. This sequence joins TRBV6-1 and TRBJ1-4; D ambiguous. CDR3 residues: CASSLRRTNEKLFF. The CDR3 nucleotides are TGTGCCAGCAGTCTTCGGAGAACTAATGAAAAACTGTTTTTT.